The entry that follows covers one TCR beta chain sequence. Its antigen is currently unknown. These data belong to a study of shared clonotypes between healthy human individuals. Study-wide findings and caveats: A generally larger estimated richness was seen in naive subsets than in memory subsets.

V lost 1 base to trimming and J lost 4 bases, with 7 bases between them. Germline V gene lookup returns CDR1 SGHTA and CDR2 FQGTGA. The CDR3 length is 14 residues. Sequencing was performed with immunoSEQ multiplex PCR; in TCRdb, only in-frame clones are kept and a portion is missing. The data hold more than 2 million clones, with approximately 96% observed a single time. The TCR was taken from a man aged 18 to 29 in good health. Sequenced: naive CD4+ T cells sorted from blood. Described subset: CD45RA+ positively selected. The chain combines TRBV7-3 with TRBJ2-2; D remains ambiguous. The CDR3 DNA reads TGTGCCAGCAGCTTAAGTCCGTCCACCGGGGAGCTGTTTTTT. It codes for CASSLSPSTGELFF.